This TCR beta chain was sequenced during a study of technical replicates of blood from a handful of donors (dated by TCRdb to about 2017). Inclusive of the bounding cysteine and phenylalanine, the CDR3 is 15 residues long. Solely the CDR3 DNA is kept, with 45 bases framed from the first base. Cut back by 0 bases and 5 bases, the V and J ends lie 12 bases apart. CDR1 and CDR2, looked up from the germline V gene, are SGHRS and YFSETQ. Library preparation used the immunoSEQ multiplex PCR assay. TCRdb provides this immuneACCESS table in a form limited to in-frame rearrangements. Some clones are lacking; in checked studies, under half of them reflect an unresolved V gene, and why the rest are absent is not known. This sample gives tens of thousands of clones in total; just over 95% of them show up just once. Around 0.2% of the sample lies in the top ten. A remark on this clone: Its antigen is not yet known. Base-call qualities are not available, and no considerably larger clone is one nucleotide away.

The V gene is TRBV5-1 and the J gene is TRBJ2-1; TRBD2 is possibly the D segment (5 matching bases). Sequencing used T cells isolated from PBMCs. The origin of this receptor is a human donor in good health. The CDR3 amino acid sequence is: CASSLDPSRHNEQFF. The nucleotides are TGCGCCAGCAGCTTGGATCCTAGCCGCCACAATGAGCAGTTCTTC.